One and the same sample provided the 21 T cell receptor beta chains below, sequenced in a study of Graves' ophthalmopathy and Graves' hyperthyroidism (dated 2018 in TCRdb). The listed sequencing device is Illumina HiSeq 2000. TCR beta CDR3 regions were amplified from RNA transcripts for repertoire sequencing. The first round was an RT-PCR using HTBI primers with the Qiagen OneStep RT-PCR kit, and this first round was followed by a second-round multiplex PCR, then size selection and purification. TCRdb's own reprocessing of the public reads used fastp at Q25 and MiXCR and kept productive beta chains. Rows are combined by CDR3 protein, so each entry shows the most common genes and DNA. The sample table contains 400,000 to 500,000 distinct CDR3 sequences; only one count was recorded for 20% to 25% of them. The ten most abundant clones make up approximately 3% of the sample. The sample was peripheral blood. These receptor sequences come from a woman younger than 35 with stable Graves' hyperthyroidism. Donor details come from another sample of the same person, matched by shared clones.

This clonotype came up many times. V gene TRBV6-5 combines with J gene TRBJ2-7, with 16 positions matching TRBD2. This CDR3 contains 19 residues. Germline V lookup: CDR1 MNHEY, CDR2 SVGAGI. V dropped 4 bases and J dropped 4; count of bases not matched to a gene: 13. The CDR3 DNA reads TGTGCCAGCAGTTCTTACTCCGGGACTAGCGGGAGGGCCATGTACGAGCAGTACTTC. This translates into CASSSYSGTSGRAMYEQYF.

The chain joins TRBV12-5 to TRBJ2-7; D not resolved. Per the germline V gene, CDR1 is LGHNT and CDR2 is FRNRAP. This CDR3 region has 12 residues. V lost 6 bases and J lost 0, with 6 bases in between. The CDR3 nucleotides are TGTGCTAGTGGAACACCCTCCTACGAGCAGTACTTC. Amino acids: CASGTPSYEQYF.

This clonotype was seen ten or more times. The CDR3 DNA is TGTGCCAGCATTCCACTGGGGGCTGGCACTGAAGCTTTCTTT. Its protein product is CASIPLGAGTEAFF. The V gene is TRBV6-5, the J gene TRBJ1-1, with a weak D call TRBD1 (6 bases). There are 14 residues in the CDR3. Between the trimmed V and J ends, which lost 7 bases and 4 bases, there was a span of 16 bases. Germline loops: CDR1 MNHEY, CDR2 SVGAGI.

This clonotype was observed at least ten times. CDR3 sequence (DNA): TGTGCCAGCAGTTTCGGGACAGGAATTAATCAGCCCCAGCATTTT. Translation gives CASSFGTGINQPQHF. V usage is TRBV12-3 or TRBV12-4 and J usage is TRBJ1-5; 8 bases line up with TRBD1. This CDR3 region has 15 residues. V lost 3 bases and J lost 4; bases outside the gene matches: 5.

This clonotype came up many times. The chain combines TRBV2 with TRBJ2-7, with 7 bases that match TRBD2. V gave up 8 bases and J gave up 3 bases; unmatched junction bases: 16. Germline loops: CDR1 SNHLY, CDR2 FYNNEI. The CDR3 runs 16 residues. As DNA, the CDR3 is TGTGCCAGCCACCGTGTTGGAAGGAGCGGGGTCTACGAGCAGTACTTC. As protein: CASHRVGRSGVYEQYF.

This clonotype was observed at least ten times. This chain uses TRBV4-1 with TRBJ2-7, with D perhaps being TRBD1 or TRBD2 (5 bases each). Germline V CDR1 and CDR2: MGHRA, YSYEKL. This CDR3 spans 14 amino acids. V was shortened by 5 bases and J by 3 bases, with 14 bases between the two germline ends. Here the CDR3 reads CASSYRGDLYEQYF. The CDR3 DNA reads as TGCGCCAGCAGCTACCGGGGCGATCTCTACGAGCAGTACTTC.

This clonotype has at least ten counts. The rearrangement uses TRBV15 and TRBJ2-7, with D perhaps assigned TRBD1 or TRBD2 (6 bases each). This CDR3 has 14 residues. Germline lookup yields CDR1 LNHNV and CDR2 YYDKDF (reference sequence). Trimming took off 5 bases at V and 2 bases at J, with 13 bases between the two ends. Here the CDR3 DNA reads TGTGCCACCAGCGGGGGGAGACAGGCCTACGAGCAGTACTTC. Its translation: CATSGGRQAYEQYF.

This clonotype was detected many times. CDR3 protein: CASRPGAKTMDRNIQYF. The CDR3 bases are TGCGCCAGCCGCCCGGGGGCGAAAACTATGGACAGGAACATTCAGTACTTC. The V and J genes are TRBV5-1 and TRBJ2-4; perhaps TRBD1 as D (7 bases). Germline V gene lookup returns CDR1 SGHRS and CDR2 YFSETQ. Trimming shortened V by 7 bases and J by 7 bases, and 27 bases separated the two germline ends. There are 17 residues in the CDR3.

Notes on this clonotype: A much larger clone lies a single base off, so this may be a read error. The chain links TRBV11-2 to TRBJ2-2, with 7 bases aligning to TRBD1. Germline-derived CDR1 and CDR2 are SGHAT and FQNNGV. The CDR3 has 15 residues. The CDR3 bases are TGTGCCAGCAGCTTCTATGGGGACAGCACCGGGGAGCTGTTGTTT. Its translation: CASSFYGDSTGELLF.

This clonotype occurred many times. The chain combines TRBV29-1 with TRBJ2-6; no firm D call. Germline lookup yields CDR1 SQVTM and CDR2 ANQGSEA. This CDR3 region has 12 residues. V was cut by 6 bases and J by 1 base, with 4 bases left in between. The CDR3 region is CSVDSGANVLTF. CDR3 in DNA: TGCAGCGTCGATTCTGGGGCCAACGTCCTGACTTTC.

This clonotype occurred many times. This sequence joins TRBV20-1 and TRBJ2-7; 12 bases agree with TRBD2. V was pared by 6 bases and J by 2 bases, with 11 bases of the junction left unmatched. This CDR3 comprises 16 residues. Germline V gives CDR1 DFQATT, CDR2 SNEGSKA (reference sequence). The CDR3 region has the DNA TGCAGTGCCCCTGTCCTAGCGGGAGGGGGTACCTACGAGCAGTACTTC. Its translation is CSAPVLAGGGTYEQYF.

This clonotype was seen repeatedly, ten times or more. The chain links TRBV20-1 to TRBJ2-7; 13 bases line up with TRBD2. The CDR3 contains 15 residues. The ends lost 5 bases at V and 0 bases at J; junction bases unmatched: 4. CDR1 DFQATT and CDR2 SNEGSKA come from the germline V gene (reference sequence). CDR3: CSASGTSGNSYEQYF. Written as DNA, the CDR3 is TGCAGTGCTTCCGGGACTAGCGGGAACTCCTACGAGCAGTACTTC.

This clonotype was picked up a small number of times. CDR3 sequence (DNA): TGTGCCAGCTCACCTCAGGGTCGCTACACTGAAGCTTTCTTT. Translation gives CASSPQGRYTEAFF. J is TRBJ1-1 and V is TRBV18; the D gene is possibly TRBD1 (5 bases). V was pared by 3 bases and J by 3 bases, with 11 bases between. Germline values: CDR1 KGHSH, CDR2 LQKENI. There are 14 residues in the CDR3.

V usage is TRBV11-3 and J usage is TRBJ1-1, with no clear D. Germline lookup yields CDR1 SGHNT and CDR2 YENEEA. The V end was cut by 2 bases, the J end by 4 bases, with 8 bases between. The CDR3 loop spans 13 amino acids. Here the CDR3 DNA reads TGTGCCAGCAGCTTAAGAATTAGCACTGAAGCTTTCTTT. Translation: CASSLRISTEAFF.

The sample holds many counts of this clonotype. This CDR3 is CSAKVGGLGNQPQHF. Written as DNA, the CDR3 is TGCAGTGCTAAAGTGGGGGGGCTCGGCAATCAGCCCCAGCATTTT. The V gene is TRBV20-1, the J gene TRBJ1-5; the D gene is possibly TRBD1 (6 bases). The CDR3 spans 15 residues. Trimming cost V 4 bases and J 2 bases, with 15 bases left between them. Germline values: CDR1 DFQATT, CDR2 SNEGSKA (reference sequence).

The V call is TRBV9, the J call TRBJ1-6, with TRBD1 as a possible D gene (5 bases). Per the germline V gene, CDR1 is SGDLS and CDR2 is YYNGEE. The CDR3 consists of 13 residues. Trimming pared 3 bases from V and 7 bases from J, leaving 8 bases between. CDR3 amino acids: CASSGGKNSPLHF. In DNA, the CDR3 is TGTGCCAGCAGCGGGGGGAAAAATTCACCCCTCCACTTT.

The chain is built from TRBV7-2 and TRBJ1-2; D gene unclear. The germline V gene has CDR1 SGHTA and CDR2 FQGNSA. This CDR3 region has 13 residues. The V end was cut by 1 base, the J end by 8 bases, with 11 bases between. The CDR3 DNA sequence: TGTGCCAGCAGCTTAGGTGTGGTATCCGGCTACACCTTC. It is translated as CASSLGVVSGYTF.

This clonotype appeared many times. The chain links TRBV6-2 or TRBV6-3 to TRBJ1-6, with 7 positions matching TRBD1. Germline V gene sequence: CDR1 MNHEY, CDR2 SVGEGT. Trimming at V came to 6 bases and at J to 10 bases, leaving 15 bases not matched to a gene. This CDR3 is 16 amino acids long. The CDR3: CASSQRPTGYDSPLHF. The CDR3 bases are TGTGCCAGCAGCCAACGACCGACAGGGTACGACTCACCCCTCCACTTT.

This clonotype has only a few counts. J is TRBJ2-5 and V is TRBV7-9; 7 positions match TRBD2. The CDR3 spans 14 residues. Per germline, CDR1 SEHNR and CDR2 FQNEAQ (reference sequence). The ends lost 5 bases at V and 5 bases at J; junction bases unmatched: 8. CDR3 sequence (DNA): TGTGCCAGCAGCCCGTGGACTAGTTTGGAGACCCAGTACTTC. Its translation: CASSPWTSLETQYF.

The chain has TRBV6-4 and TRBJ1-1; D ambiguous. Germline V lookup: CDR1 MRHNA, CDR2 SNTAGT. The germline V and J ends were trimmed by 5 bases and 0 bases, with 10 bases remaining between them. The CDR3 extends over 14 amino acids. The CDR3 here is CASSQRSMNTEAFF. CDR3 nucleotide sequence: TGTGCCAGCAGTCAACGATCCATGAACACTGAAGCTTTCTTT.

This clonotype was seen ten or more times. The chain recombines TRBV6-1 with TRBJ2-1; 7 bases match TRBD2. Trimming cost V 10 bases and J 6 bases; bases outside gene matches: 9. From germline, CDR1 is MNHNS and CDR2 SASEGT. The CDR3 spans 13 residues. CDR3 residues: CATSAGRFNEQFF. The CDR3 DNA reads as TGTGCCACTTCAGCGGGAAGGTTCAATGAGCAGTTCTTC.